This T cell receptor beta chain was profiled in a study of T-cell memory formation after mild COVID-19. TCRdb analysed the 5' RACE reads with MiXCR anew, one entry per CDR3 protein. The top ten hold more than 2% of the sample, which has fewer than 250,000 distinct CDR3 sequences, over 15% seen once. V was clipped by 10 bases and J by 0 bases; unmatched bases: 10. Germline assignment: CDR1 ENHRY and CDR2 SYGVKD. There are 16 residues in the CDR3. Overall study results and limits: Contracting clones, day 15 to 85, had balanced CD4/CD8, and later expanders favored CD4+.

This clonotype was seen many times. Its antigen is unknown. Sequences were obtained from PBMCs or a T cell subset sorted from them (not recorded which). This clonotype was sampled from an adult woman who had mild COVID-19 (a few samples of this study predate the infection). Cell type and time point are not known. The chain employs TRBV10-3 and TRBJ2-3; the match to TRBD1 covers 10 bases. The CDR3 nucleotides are TGTGCCAGCCAACTTCCGGGACAGGGGAGCACAGATACGCAGTATTTT. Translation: CASQLPGQGSTDTQYF.